This entry lists 10 T cell receptor beta chains sequenced from one sample in a study of HIV-infected patients and healthy controls. Antiretroviral therapy had run roughly three months, about 14 weeks, before follow-up blood collection. Whole blood was used without fractionation, so all unsorted peripheral T cells were included. Alpha and beta constant-region primers primed reverse transcription of approximately 460 ng RNA. Each of the alpha and beta chains got its own library through chain-specific third strand synthesis with indices. TCRdb fed the 5' RACE reads into MiXCR, producing one record per CDR3 protein. The table includes some 4,300 distinct CDR3 sequences, roughly 5% detected once. The sample here was blood, taken during antiretroviral therapy. These receptors were taken from an adult with HIV infection.

Judged by abundance, this clonotype is medium-sized. The V call is TRBV5-1, the J call TRBJ2-2; D may be TRBD2 (5 bases). The CDR3 covers 14 residues. The V gene's germline CDR1 is SGHRS and CDR2 YFSETQ. V was cut by 2 bases and J by 4 bases, with 9 bases left in between. The CDR3 loop reads CASSFTGSTGELFF. For the CDR3, the DNA is TGCGCCAGCAGCTTCACGGGATCCACCGGGGAGCTGTTTTTT.

This clonotype rates as medium-sized. The chain employs TRBV9 and TRBJ1-2; a weak D match, TRBD1 (5 bases). CDR3 length: 13 residues. V was shortened by 3 bases and J by 6 bases, with 12 bases between the two germline ends. Looked up from germline, CDR1 is SGDLS and CDR2 is YYNGEE. CDR3 amino acids: CASSADSDDGYTF. The DNA of the CDR3 is TGTGCCAGCAGCGCCGACAGTGACGATGGCTACACCTTC.

There are a few counts of this clonotype. V gene TRBV28 combines with J gene TRBJ2-7; 8 nucleotides match TRBD2. This CDR3 comprises 15 residues. Trimming at V came to 7 bases and at J to 3 bases, leaving 11 bases not matched to a gene. CDR1 and CDR2 (germline): MDHEN, SYDVKM. The CDR3 here is CASTPTGGLSYEQYF. The CDR3 DNA sequence: TGTGCCAGCACCCCTACGGGGGGGTTAAGCTACGAGCAGTACTTC.

This clonotype is medium-sized by share. The rearrangement uses TRBV19 and TRBJ2-1, with 7 bases matching TRBD2. CDR3 length equals 13 residues. V shed 7 bases and J 3 bases; nucleotides not matched to a gene: 3. Per germline, CDR1 LNHDA and CDR2 SQIVND (reference sequence). CDR3 loop: CASKSGGYNEQFF. The CDR3 bases are TGTGCCAGTAAGTCGGGGGGCTACAATGAGCAGTTCTTC.

By sample fraction, this clonotype is medium-sized. J is TRBJ2-3 and V is TRBV12-3 or TRBV12-4; 7 nucleotides agree with TRBD2. The trim removed 6 bases at V and 4 bases at J, leaving 10 bases unmatched. This CDR3 is built from 15 residues. CDR3 coding DNA: TGTGCCAGCAGCCCCAGCGGGAAGGCACCAGATACGCAGTATTTT. Translating gives CASSPSGKAPDTQYF.

This clonotype appeared a few times. The chain links TRBV11-2 to TRBJ2-1; TRBD2 is a possible D gene (6 bases). In germline, CDR1 is SGHAT, CDR2 FQNNGV. The V end was cut by 10 bases, the J end by 1 base, with 14 bases between. This CDR3 comprises 14 residues. Written as DNA, the CDR3 is TGTGCCACCCGGGGGAGAGGGTCCTACAATGAGCAGTTCTTC. Translation: CATRGRGSYNEQFF.

This clonotype ranks as medium-sized. The chain has TRBV7-9 and TRBJ2-3, with D uncertain. Trimming pared 5 bases from V and 0 bases from J, leaving 9 bases between. The germline V gene encodes CDR1 SEHNR and CDR2 FQNEAQ (reference sequence). The CDR3 extends over 14 amino acids. In DNA form, the CDR3 reads TGTGCCAGCAGCCCCAGACGGAGCACAGATACGCAGTATTTT. It is translated as CASSPRRSTDTQYF.

This clonotype has at least ten counts. The chain couples TRBV28 to TRBJ2-6; 9 nucleotides agree with TRBD1. Per germline, CDR1 MDHEN and CDR2 SYDVKM. The CDR3 contains 16 residues. The J segment lost 2 bases and the V segment lost 5 bases, leaving 4 bases of the junction unmatched. For the CDR3, the DNA is TGTGCCAGCAGTCCTGGGGACAGGGCTGGGGCCAACGTCCTGACTTTC. This sequence encodes CASSPGDRAGANVLTF.

This clonotype was found many times. The CDR3 nucleotides read TGTGCCAGCATTGACAGGGTATTCATGAACACTGAAGCTTTCTTT. Translated: CASIDRVFMNTEAFF. This chain joins TRBV2 and TRBJ1-1; 7 bases fit TRBD1. The CDR3 covers 15 residues. Trimming took 7 bases from V and 0 from J; bases not matched to a gene: 8. Germline values: CDR1 SNHLY, CDR2 FYNNEI.

This clonotype is judged medium-sized. The chain is built from TRBV20-1 and TRBJ1-4; 7 bases map to TRBD1. CDR1 and CDR2 (germline): DFQATT, SNEGSKA (reference sequence). The CDR3 covers 12 residues. V was clipped by 2 bases and J by 6 bases; unmatched bases: 0. The CDR3 sequence: CSARQGDEKLFF. CDR3 bases: TGCAGTGCTAGACAGGGGGATGAAAAACTGTTTTTT.